The clone carrying this T cell receptor (beta chain) was seen repeatedly, ten times or more. What it recognizes is unknown. This entry comes from a study of blood T cells in healthy people across ages. Study-wide points: A strong correlation was found between TCR beta diversity and the percentage of naive T cells.

A J-beta primer mix and a sample-barcoded 5' primer were used in a second PCR of roughly 7 to 12 cycles. TCRdb fed the 5' RACE reads into MiXCR, producing one record per CDR3 protein. The top ten hold 15% to 25% of the sample, which has 650,000 to 800,000 distinct CDR3 sequences, approximately 48% seen once. Donation came from healthy Caucasian individuals in Russia who were aged about 6 to 95. Trimming took 0 bases from V and 0 from J, leaving 9 bases between them. Per the germline V gene, CDR1 is MGHRA and CDR2 is YSYEKL. CDR3 length equals 15 residues. The V call is TRBV4-1, the J call TRBJ2-7; D is ambiguous. This receptor was obtained from a man aged 60 to 75 in good health. The sequenced sample was blood. CDR3: CASSQDVGSSYEQYF. The CDR3 coding sequence is TGCGCCAGCAGCCAAGACGTCGGGTCCTCCTACGAGCAGTACTTC.